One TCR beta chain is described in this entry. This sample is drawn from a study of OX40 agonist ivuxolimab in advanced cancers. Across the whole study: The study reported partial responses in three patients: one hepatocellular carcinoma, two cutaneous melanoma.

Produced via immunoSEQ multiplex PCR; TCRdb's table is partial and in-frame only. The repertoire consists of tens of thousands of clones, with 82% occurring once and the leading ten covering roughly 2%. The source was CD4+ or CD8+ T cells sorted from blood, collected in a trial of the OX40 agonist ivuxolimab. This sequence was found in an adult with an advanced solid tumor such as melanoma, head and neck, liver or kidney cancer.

The CDR3 nucleotides read TGTGCAGCGGGGGGGCGCGCCGGGGAGCTGTTTTTT. It is translated as CAAGGRAGELFF. The J gene is TRBJ2-2, the V gene TRBV28; 10 positions agree with TRBD2. Per the germline V gene, CDR1 is MDHEN and CDR2 is SYDVKM. The CDR3 loop spans 12 amino acids.